This TCR beta chain emerged from a study of blood T cell repertoires in COVID-19. Study-wide background: Italy, Spain and the United States were the sources of the convalescent and acute COVID-19 samples. T cells, B-cell-depleted T cells, or PBMCs supplied cDNA or gDNA.

Per the original methods: The assay estimated nucleated cells by amplifying reference gene primers. The table came from immunoSEQ multiplex PCR; TCRdb's copy has only in-frame clones and leaves some out. That table furnishes V, J and clone size, whereas the DNA furnished D and trimming. The sample records more than 300,000 clones, 90% being singletons. Germline values: CDR1 SEHNR, CDR2 FQNEAQ (reference sequence). Trimming at V came to 1 base and at J to 8 bases, leaving 5 bases not matched to a gene. The CDR3 is 14 residues long. Patients of the Seattle cohort, enrolled during active infection, were followed longitudinally.

This TCR derives from a woman aged 40 to 50 with COVID-19, enrolled during active disease. The chain links TRBV7-9 to TRBJ1-5; the match to TRBD1 covers 7 bases. Sequencing input: peripheral blood. In DNA, the CDR3 is TGTGCCAGCAGCTTAGACAGGGGAAGGGAGCCCCAGCATTTT. It is translated as CASSLDRGREPQHF. The full variable domain, completed using reference TRBV7-9 and TRBJ1-5, is DTGVSQNPRHKITKRGQNVTFRCDPISEHNRLYWYRQTLGQGPEFLTYFQNEAQLEKSRLLSDRFSAERPKGSFSTLEIQRTEQGDSAMYLCASSLDRGREPQHFGDGTRLSIL.